The rows below give T cell receptor beta chains drawn from one sample of a study of identical twins. MiXCR, run by TCRdb on the 5' RACE reads, gives a single entry per CDR3 protein. This sample yields about 1.7 million distinct CDR3 sequences, of which less than 35% are seen a single time; approximately 0.29% belongs to the top ten. The sequenced sample was cord blood. The receptor set was obtained from a newborn girl in good health. The CDR3 runs from the conserved cysteine through the conserved F or W. D genes are given only for firm matches. For some rows the clone size is stated as once, few or many, or as a class when expanded; others skip it.

DNA | CDR3 | V | size | D | J
TGTGCCAGCAGTTTAGGAATCGCGGGAGTTCGTATAGGCGAGCAGTACTTC | CASSLGIAGVRIGEQYF | TRBV28 | few | TRBD2 | TRBJ2-7
TGCAGTGCTAGACTAGCGGGGGCCGGAGAGACCCAGTACTTC | CSARLAGAGETQYF | TRBV20-1 | - | TRBD2 | TRBJ2-5
TGCAGTGCCAAACAGGGGGCGCATTCACCCCTCCACTTT | CSAKQGAHSPLHF | TRBV20-1 | - | TRBD1 | TRBJ1-6
TGCAGCGCTCATCCCAAGCGGGGGGTTTTGGATACGCAGTATTTT | CSAHPKRGVLDTQYF | TRBV29-1 | - | TRBD2 | TRBJ2-3
TGTGCCAGCAGTTTGGTGGGAGGGGAAGAGCAGTACTTC | CASSLVGGEEQYF | TRBV28 | - | TRBD2 | TRBJ2-5
TGCGCCAGCAGCGACCGGACAGCCGGATCCTACGAGCAGTACTTC | CASSDRTAGSYEQYF | TRBV5-1 | - | - | TRBJ2-7
TGTGCCATCGGGGGGTGGGGAGCTGAGCAGTACTTC | CAIGGWGAEQYF | TRBV10-3 | - | - | TRBJ2-7
TGTGCCAGCAGTTATAGCGTAGCGGGAGAGACCCAGTTCTTC | CASSYSVAGETQFF | TRBV9 | few | TRBD2 | TRBJ2-1
TGTGCCAGCACCTACGGCGCCAGTGAGCAGTTCTTC | CASTYGASEQFF | TRBV25-1 | few | - | TRBJ2-1
TGTGCCTGGAGTGTGCGGGACAGGAGCTCCTACGAGCAGTACTTC | CAWSVRDRSSYEQYF | TRBV30 | - | TRBD1 | TRBJ2-7
TGTGCCAGCAGCCAAGACTGGACTCCGCGAAGATCTGGGGCCAACGTCCTGACTTTC | CASSQDWTPRRSGANVLTF | TRBV3-1 | - | - | TRBJ2-6
TGCGCCAGCAGCTTGCTAGCGGGAGCGAGGGAGCAGTACTTC | CASSLLAGAREQYF | TRBV5-1 | - | TRBD2 | TRBJ2-5
TGCAGTGCTAGAAGGCCGGGTATGAGAGCCAAAAACATTCAGTACTTC | CSARRPGMRAKNIQYF | TRBV20-1 | few | - | TRBJ2-4
TGCAGTGCTAGAGATCGTCTGGACCCCTACAATGAGCAGTTCTTC | CSARDRLDPYNEQFF | TRBV20-1 | many | - | TRBJ2-1